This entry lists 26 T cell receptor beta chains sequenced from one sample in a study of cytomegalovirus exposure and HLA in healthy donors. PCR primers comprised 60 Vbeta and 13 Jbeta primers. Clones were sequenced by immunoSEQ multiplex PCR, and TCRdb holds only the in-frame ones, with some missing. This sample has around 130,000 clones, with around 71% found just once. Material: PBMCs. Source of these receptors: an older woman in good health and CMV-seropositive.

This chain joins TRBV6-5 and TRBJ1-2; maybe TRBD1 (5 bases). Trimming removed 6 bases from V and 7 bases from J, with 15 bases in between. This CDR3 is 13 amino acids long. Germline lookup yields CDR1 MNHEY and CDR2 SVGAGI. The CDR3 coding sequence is TGTGCCAGCAGCCGGGACTGGTCGAGTGGCTACACCTTC. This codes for CASSRDWSSGYTF.

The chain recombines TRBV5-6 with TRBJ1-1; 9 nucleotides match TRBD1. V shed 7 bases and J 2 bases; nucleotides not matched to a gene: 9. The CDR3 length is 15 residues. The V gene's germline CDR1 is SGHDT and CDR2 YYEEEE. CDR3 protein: CASRRTGASNTEAFF. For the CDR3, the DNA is TGTGCCAGCCGAAGGACAGGGGCTTCCAACACTGAAGCTTTCTTT.

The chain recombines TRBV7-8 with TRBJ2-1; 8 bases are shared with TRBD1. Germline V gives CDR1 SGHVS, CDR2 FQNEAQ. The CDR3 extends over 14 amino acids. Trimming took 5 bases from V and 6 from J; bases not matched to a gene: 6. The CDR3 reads CASSVRDRGNEQFF. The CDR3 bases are TGTGCCAGCAGCGTACGAGACAGGGGCAATGAGCAGTTCTTC.

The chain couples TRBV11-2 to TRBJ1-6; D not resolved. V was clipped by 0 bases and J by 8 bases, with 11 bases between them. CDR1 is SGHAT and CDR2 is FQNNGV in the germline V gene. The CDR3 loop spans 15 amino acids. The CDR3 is CASSLDSGSHSPLHF. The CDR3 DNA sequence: TGTGCCAGCAGCTTAGACTCGGGTTCCCATTCACCCCTCCACTTT.

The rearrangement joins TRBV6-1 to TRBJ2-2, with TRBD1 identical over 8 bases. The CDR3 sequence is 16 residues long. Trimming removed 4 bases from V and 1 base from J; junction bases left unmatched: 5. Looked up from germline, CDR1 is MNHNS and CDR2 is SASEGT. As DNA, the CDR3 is TGTGCCAGCAGTGCCACCGGGACAGGGAACACCGGGGAGCTGTTTTTT. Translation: CASSATGTGNTGELFF.

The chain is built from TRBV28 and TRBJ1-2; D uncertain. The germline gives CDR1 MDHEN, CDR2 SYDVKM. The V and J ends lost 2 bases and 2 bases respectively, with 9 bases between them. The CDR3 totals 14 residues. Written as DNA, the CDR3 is TGTGCCAGCAGTTTAGTAGCGGGGAACTATGGCTACACCTTC. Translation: CASSLVAGNYGYTF.

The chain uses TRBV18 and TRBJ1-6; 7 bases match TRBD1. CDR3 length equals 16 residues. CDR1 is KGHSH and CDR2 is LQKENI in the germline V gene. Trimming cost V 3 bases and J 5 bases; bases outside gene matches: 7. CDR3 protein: CASSPLGQENNSPLHF. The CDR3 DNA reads TGTGCCAGCTCACCTCTAGGACAGGAAAATAATTCACCCCTCCACTTT.

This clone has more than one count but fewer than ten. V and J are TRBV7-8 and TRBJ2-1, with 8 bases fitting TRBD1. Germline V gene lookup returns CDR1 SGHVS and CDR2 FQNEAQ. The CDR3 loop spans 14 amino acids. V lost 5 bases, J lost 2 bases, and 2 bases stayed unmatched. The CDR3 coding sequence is TGTGCCAGCAGCCGGACAGGGCCCTACAATGAGCAGTTCTTC. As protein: CASSRTGPYNEQFF.

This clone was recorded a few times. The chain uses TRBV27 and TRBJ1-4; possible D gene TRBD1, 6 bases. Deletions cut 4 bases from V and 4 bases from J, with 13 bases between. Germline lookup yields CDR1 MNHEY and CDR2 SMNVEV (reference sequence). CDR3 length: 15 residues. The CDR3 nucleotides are TGTGCCAGCAGTTCTCACAGGGATCTTAATGAAAAACTGTTTTTT. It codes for CASSSHRDLNEKLFF.

The CDR3, as DNA: TGTGCCAGCAGCACGAGACATGCGAACACTGAAGCTTTCTTT. It translates to CASSTRHANTEAFF. V and J are TRBV7-3 and TRBJ1-1; D gene uncertain. Deletions cut 5 bases from V and 1 base from J, with 11 bases between. Per the germline V gene, CDR1 is SGHTA and CDR2 is FQGTGA. The length of the CDR3 is 14 residues.

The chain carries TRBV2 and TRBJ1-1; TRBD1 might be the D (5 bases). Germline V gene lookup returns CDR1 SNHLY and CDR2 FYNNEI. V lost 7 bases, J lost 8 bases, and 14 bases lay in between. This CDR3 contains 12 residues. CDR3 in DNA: TGTGCCAGCACGGACAACCCAACAGAAGCTTTCTTT. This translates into CASTDNPTEAFF.

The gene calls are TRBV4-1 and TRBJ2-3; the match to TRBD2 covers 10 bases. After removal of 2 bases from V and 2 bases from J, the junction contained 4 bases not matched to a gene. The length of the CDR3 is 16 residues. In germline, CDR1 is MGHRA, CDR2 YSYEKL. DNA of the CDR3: TGCGCCAGCAGCCAACTAGCGGGGGCCGTCACAGATACGCAGTATTTT. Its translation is CASSQLAGAVTDTQYF.

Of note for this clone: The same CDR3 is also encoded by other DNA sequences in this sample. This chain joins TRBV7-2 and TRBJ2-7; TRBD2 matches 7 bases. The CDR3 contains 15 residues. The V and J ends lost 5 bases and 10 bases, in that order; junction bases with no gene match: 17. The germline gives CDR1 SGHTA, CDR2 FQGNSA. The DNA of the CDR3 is TGTGCCAGCAGCCCTTCGCAGGGCTCCCGGGGGGAACAGTACTTC. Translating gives CASSPSQGSRGEQYF. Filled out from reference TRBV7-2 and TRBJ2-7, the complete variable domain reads GAGVSQSPSNKVTEKGKDVELRCDPISGHTALYWYRQSLGQGLEFLIYFQGNSAPDKSGLPSDRFSAERTGGSVSTLTIQRTQQEDSAVYLCASSPSQGSRGEQYFGPGTRLTVT.

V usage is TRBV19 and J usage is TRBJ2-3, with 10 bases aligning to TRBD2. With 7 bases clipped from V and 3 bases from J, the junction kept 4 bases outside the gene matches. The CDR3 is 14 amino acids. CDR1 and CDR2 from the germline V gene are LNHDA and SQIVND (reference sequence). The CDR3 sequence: CASTERGGTDTQYF. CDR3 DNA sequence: TGTGCCAGTACAGAGCGGGGGGGGACAGATACGCAGTATTTT.

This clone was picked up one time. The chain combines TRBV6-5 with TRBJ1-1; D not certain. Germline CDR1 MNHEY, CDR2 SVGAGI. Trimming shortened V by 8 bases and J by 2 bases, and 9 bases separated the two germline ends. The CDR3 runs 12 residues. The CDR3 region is CASHYGNTEAFF. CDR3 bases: TGTGCCAGCCACTACGGTAACACTGAAGCTTTCTTT.

The CDR3 spells CASTSHLAGGPETQYF. The CDR3 coding sequence is TGTGCCAGCACCTCTCACCTGGCGGGGGGGCCGGAGACCCAGTACTTC. This rearrangement joins TRBV27 to TRBJ2-5, with TRBD2 matching 9 bases. With V trimmed by 7 bases and J by 5 bases, 14 bases remained unmatched. The CDR3 is 16 amino acids. CDR1 MNHEY and CDR2 SMNVEV come from the germline V gene (reference sequence).

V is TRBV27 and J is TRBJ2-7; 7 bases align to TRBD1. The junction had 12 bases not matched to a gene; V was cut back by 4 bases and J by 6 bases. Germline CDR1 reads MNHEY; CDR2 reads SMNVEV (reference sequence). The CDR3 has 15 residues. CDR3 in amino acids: CASSSLTGLVVEQYF. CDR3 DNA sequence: TGTGCCAGCAGTTCATTGACAGGGTTGGTTGTCGAGCAGTACTTC.

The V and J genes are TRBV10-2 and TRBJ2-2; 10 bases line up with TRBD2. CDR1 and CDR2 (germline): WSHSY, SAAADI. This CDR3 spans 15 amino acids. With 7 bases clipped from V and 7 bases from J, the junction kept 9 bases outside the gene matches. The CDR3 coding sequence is TGCGCCAGCACCCTTAGCGGGGGGTTGATCGGGGAGCTGTTTTTT. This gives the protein CASTLSGGLIGELFF.

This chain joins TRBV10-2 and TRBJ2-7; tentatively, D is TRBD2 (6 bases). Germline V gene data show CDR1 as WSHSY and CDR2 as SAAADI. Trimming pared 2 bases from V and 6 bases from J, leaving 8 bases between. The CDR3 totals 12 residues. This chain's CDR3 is CASSEGGIEQYF. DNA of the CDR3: TGCGCCAGCAGTGAGGGGGGGATCGAGCAGTACTTC.

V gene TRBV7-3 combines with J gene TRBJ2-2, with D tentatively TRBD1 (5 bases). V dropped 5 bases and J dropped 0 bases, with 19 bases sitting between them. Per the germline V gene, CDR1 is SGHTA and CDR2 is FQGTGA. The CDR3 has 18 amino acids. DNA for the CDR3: TGTGCCAGCAGCGATTGGGGCATTCTACTTTCGAACACCGGGGAGCTGTTTTTT. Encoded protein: CASSDWGILLSNTGELFF. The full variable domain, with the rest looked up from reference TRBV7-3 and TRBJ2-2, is GAGVSQTPSNKVTEKGKYVELRCDPISGHTALYWYRQSLGQGPEFLIYFQGTGAADDSGLPNDRFFAVRPEGSVSTLKIQRTERGDSAVYLCASSDWGILLSNTGELFFGEGSRLTVL.

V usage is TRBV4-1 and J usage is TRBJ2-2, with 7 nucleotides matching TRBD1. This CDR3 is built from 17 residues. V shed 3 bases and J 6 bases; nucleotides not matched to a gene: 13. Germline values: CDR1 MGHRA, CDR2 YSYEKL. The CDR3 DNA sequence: TGCGCCAGCAGCCACCCGGAGAGACAGGGTTCTTCCGGGGAGCTGTTTTTT. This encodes CASSHPERQGSSGELFF.

CDR3 region: CSVDGASYEQYF. The CDR3 nucleotides are TGCAGCGTTGATGGGGCTTCCTACGAGCAGTACTTC. The rearrangement links TRBV29-1 to TRBJ2-7; maybe TRBD1 (5 bases). Germline assignment: CDR1 SQVTM and CDR2 ANQGSEA. This CDR3 is 12 amino acids long. The V end was cut by 3 bases, the J end by 1 base, with 7 bases between.

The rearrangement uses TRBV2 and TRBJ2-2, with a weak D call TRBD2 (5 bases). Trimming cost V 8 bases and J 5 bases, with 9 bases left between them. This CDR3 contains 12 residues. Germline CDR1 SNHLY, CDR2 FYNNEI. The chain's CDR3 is CASGSGTGELFF. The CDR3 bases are TGTGCCAGCGGTTCGGGGACCGGGGAGCTGTTTTTT.

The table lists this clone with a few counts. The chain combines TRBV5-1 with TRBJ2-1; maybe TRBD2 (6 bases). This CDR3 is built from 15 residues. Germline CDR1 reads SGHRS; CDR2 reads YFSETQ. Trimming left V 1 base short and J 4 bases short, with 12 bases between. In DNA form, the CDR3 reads TGCGCCAGCAGCTTGACGGGGGTCGCATACAATGAGCAGTTCTTC. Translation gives CASSLTGVAYNEQFF.

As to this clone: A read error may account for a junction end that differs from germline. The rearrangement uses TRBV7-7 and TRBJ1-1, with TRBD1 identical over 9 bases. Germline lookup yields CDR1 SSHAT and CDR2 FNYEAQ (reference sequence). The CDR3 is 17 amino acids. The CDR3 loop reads CASSLGQGRDKNTEAFF. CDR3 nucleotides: TGTGCTAGCAGCTTGGGACAGGGAAGGGACAAGAACACTGAAGCTTTCTTT.

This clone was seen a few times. CDR3 coding DNA: TGTGCTAGTGGTTTGGTAACGGCTAGCGGGGGATTCGGGGAGACCCAGTACTTC. Translated, it gives CASGLVTASGGFGETQYF. The chain joins TRBV12-5 to TRBJ2-5; TRBD2 matches at 10 bases. The CDR3 runs to 18 residues. After removal of 0 bases from V and 5 bases from J, the junction contained 12 bases not matched to a gene. CDR1 and CDR2 from the germline V gene are LGHNT and FRNRAP.